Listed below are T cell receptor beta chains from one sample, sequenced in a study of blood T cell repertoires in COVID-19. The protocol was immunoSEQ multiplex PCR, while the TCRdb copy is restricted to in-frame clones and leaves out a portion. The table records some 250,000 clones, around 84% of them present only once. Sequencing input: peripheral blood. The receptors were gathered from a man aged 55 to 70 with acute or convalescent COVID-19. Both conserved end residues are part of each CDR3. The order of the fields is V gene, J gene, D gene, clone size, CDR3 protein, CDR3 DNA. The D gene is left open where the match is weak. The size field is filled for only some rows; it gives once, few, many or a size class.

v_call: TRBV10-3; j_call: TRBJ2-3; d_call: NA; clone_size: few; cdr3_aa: CAISEPKRDTQYF; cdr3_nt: TGTGCCATCAGTGAACCAAAGAGGGATACGCAGTATTTT
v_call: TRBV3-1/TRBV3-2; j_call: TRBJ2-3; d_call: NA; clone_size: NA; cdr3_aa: CASSQEGEGTQYF; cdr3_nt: TGTGCCAGCAGCCAAGAGGGCGAGGGCACGCAGTATTTT
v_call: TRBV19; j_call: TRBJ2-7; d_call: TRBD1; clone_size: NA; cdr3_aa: CASSVGTGPYEQYF; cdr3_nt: TGTGCCAGTAGTGTCGGGACAGGGCCCTACGAGCAGTACTTC
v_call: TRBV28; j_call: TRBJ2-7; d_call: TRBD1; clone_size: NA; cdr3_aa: CASSFRDRANEQYF; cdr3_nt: TGTGCCAGCAGTTTTCGGGACAGAGCTAACGAGCAGTACTTC
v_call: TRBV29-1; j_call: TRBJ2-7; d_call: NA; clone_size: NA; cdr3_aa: CSVTGTNVYEQYF; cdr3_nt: TGCAGCGTAACCGGGACAAACGTCTACGAGCAGTACTTC
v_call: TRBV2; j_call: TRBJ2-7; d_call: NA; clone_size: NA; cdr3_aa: CASSEGPLEAEQYF; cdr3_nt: TGTGCCAGCAGTGAAGGACCGCTTGAGGCCGAGCAGTACTTC
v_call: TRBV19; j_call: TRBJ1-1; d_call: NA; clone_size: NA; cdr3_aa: CASSIQFGGTATEAFF; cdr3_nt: TGTGCCAGTAGTATACAGTTCGGGGGGACTGCGACTGAAGCTTTCTTT
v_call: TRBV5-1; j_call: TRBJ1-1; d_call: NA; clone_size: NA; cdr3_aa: CASSLIRGIQGEAFF; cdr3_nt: TGCGCCAGCAGCTTGATCCGCGGGATCCAGGGTGAAGCTTTCTTT
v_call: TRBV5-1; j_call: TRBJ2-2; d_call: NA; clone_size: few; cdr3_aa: CASSFPDTGELFF; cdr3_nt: TGCGCCAGCAGCTTCCCGGACACCGGGGAGCTGTTTTTT
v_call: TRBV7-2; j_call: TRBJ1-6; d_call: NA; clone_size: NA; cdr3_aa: CASRTLYRASPLHF; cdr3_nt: TGTGCCAGCAGAACTCTCTACAGGGCTTCACCCCTCCACTTT
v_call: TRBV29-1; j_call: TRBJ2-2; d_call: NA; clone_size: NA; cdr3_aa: CSVVPTGAGELFF; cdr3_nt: TGCAGCGTAGTCCCGACAGGAGCCGGGGAGCTGTTTTTT
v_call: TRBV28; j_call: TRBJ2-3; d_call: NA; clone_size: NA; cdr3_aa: CASSPLRGSPVQPQYF; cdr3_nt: TGTGCCAGCAGCCCCCTTAGGGGATCCCCGGTTCAGCCCCAGTATTTT
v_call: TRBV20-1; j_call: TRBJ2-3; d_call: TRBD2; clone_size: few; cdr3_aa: CSAKSGSMQYF; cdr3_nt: TGCAGTGCCAAAAGCGGGAGCATGCAGTATTTT
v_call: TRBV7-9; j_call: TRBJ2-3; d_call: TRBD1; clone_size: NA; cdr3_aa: CASSIKTGGVVDTQYF; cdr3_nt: TGTGCCAGCAGCATTAAGACAGGGGGTGTGGTGGATACGCAGTATTTT
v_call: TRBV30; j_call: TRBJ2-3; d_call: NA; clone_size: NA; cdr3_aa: CACQGRGHRTDTQYF; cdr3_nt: TGTGCCTGTCAGGGGCGGGGGCACCGCACAGATACGCAGTATTTT
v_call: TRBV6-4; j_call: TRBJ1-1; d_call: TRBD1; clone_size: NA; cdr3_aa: CASSAGVDRGNTEAFF; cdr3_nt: TGTGCCAGCAGTGCCGGAGTGGACAGGGGGAACACTGAAGCTTTCTTT
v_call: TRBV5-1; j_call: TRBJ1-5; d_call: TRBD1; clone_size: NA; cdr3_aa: CASSLDGTGGQPQHF; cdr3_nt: TGCGCCAGCAGCTTGGATGGGACAGGGGGCCAGCCCCAGCATTTT
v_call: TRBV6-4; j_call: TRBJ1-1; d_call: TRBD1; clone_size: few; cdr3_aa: CASSTGQYSTEAFF; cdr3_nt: TGTGCCAGCAGTACGGGACAGTACAGCACTGAAGCTTTCTTT
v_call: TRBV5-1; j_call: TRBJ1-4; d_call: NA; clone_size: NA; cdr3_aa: CASTLGPGGDEKLFF; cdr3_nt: TGCGCCAGCACCCTAGGGCCGGGAGGAGATGAAAAACTGTTTTTT
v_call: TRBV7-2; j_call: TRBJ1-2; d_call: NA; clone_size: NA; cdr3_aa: CASSLQGLGIGERGYTF; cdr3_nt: TGTGCCAGCAGCTTACAGGGGCTGGGCATTGGGGAAAGGGGCTACACCTTC
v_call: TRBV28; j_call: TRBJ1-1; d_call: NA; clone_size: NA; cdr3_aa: CASSSNTEAFF; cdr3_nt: TGTGCCAGCAGCTCTAACACTGAAGCTTTCTTT
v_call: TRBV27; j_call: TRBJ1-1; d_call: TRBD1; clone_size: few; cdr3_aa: CASSLSTGAKTEAFF; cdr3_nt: TGTGCCAGCAGTTTATCGACAGGGGCGAAAACTGAAGCTTTCTTT
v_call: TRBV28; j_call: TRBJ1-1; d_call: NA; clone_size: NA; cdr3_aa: CALQSRVNTEAFF; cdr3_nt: TGTGCCCTCCAGTCCCGGGTGAACACTGAAGCTTTCTTT
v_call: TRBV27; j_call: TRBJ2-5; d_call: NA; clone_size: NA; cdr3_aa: CASSSSNQETQYF; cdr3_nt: TGTGCCAGCAGTTCTTCTAATCAAGAGACCCAGTACTTC
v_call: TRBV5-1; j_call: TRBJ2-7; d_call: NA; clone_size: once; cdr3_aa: CASSFSGQGFEQYF; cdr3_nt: TGCGCCAGCAGCTTTTCGGGGCAGGGGTTCGAGCAGTACTTC
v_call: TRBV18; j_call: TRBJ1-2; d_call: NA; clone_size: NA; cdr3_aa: CASSPSNSYSGYTF; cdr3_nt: TGTGCCAGCTCACCTTCAAACAGCTATTCCGGCTACACCTTC
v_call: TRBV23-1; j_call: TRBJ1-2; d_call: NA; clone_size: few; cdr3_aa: CASIRRGGRGYGYTF; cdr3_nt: TGCGCCAGCATTAGGCGGGGGGGTAGAGGCTATGGCTACACCTTC
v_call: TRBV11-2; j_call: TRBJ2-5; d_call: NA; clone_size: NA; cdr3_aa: CASRVGETQYF; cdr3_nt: TGTGCCAGCAGGGTGGGCGAGACCCAGTACTTC
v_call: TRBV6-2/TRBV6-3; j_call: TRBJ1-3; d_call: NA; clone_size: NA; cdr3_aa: CASSYGGFSGNTIYF; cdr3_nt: TGTGCCAGCAGTTACGGGGGCTTCTCTGGAAACACCATATATTTT
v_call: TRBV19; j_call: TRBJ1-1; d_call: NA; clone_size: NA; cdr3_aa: CASSSTRNTEAFF; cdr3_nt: TGTGCCAGTAGTTCTACCCGGAACACTGAAGCTTTCTTT
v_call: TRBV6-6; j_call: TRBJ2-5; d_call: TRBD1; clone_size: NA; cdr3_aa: CASRPTGGETQYF; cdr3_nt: TGTGCCAGCAGACCTACAGGGGGAGAGACCCAGTACTTC
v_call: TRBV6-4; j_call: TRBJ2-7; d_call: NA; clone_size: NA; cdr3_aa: CASSGVSDYEQYF; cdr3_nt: TGTGCCAGCAGTGGGGTCAGCGATTACGAGCAGTACTTC
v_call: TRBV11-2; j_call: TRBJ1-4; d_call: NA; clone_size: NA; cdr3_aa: CASSSTATNEKLFF; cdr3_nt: TGTGCCAGCAGCTCGACAGCAACTAATGAAAAACTGTTTTTT
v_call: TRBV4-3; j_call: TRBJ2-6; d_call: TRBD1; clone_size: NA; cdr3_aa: CASSRGRGRTGANVLTF; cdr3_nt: TGCGCCAGCAGCCGGGGCAGGGGGCGTACTGGGGCCAACGTCCTGACTTTC
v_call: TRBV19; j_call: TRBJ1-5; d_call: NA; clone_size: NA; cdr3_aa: CASSVTGANQPQHF; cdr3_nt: TGTGCCAGCAGTGTCACCGGAGCCAATCAGCCCCAGCATTTT
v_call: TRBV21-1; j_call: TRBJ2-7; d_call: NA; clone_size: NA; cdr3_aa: CAPSGASGSYEQYF; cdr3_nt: TGTGCCCCTTCCGGGGCTAGCGGCTCCTACGAGCAGTACTTC
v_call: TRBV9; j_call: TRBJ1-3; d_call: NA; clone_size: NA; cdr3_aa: CASSPYGQFDSGNTIYF; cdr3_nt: TGTGCCAGCAGCCCCTACGGACAGTTCGACTCTGGAAACACCATATATTTT
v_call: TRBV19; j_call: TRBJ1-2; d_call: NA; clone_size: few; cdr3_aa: CASTLDRYGYTF; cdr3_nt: TGTGCCAGTACCCTGGACAGATATGGCTACACCTTC
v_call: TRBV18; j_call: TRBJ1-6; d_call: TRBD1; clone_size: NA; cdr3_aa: CASSPPRRGDSPLHF; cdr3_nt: TGTGCCAGCTCACCACCGCGCAGGGGGGATTCACCCCTCCACTTT
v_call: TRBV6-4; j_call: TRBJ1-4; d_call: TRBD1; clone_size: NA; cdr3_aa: CASSDSKARGRISEKLFF; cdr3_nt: TGTGCCAGCAGTGACTCGAAGGCCAGGGGGCGAATAAGTGAAAAACTGTTTTTT
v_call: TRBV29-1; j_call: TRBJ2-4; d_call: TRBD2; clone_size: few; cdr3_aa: CSVVSREGLVKNIQYF; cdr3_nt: TGCAGCGTTGTGTCCAGGGAGGGGTTGGTCAAAAACATTCAGTACTTC
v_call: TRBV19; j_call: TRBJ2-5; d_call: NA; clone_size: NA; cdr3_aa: CASTGGSETQYF; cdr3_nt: TGTGCCAGTACTGGGGGGTCAGAGACCCAGTACTTC
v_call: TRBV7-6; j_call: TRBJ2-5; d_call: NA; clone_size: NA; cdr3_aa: CASSENQETQYF; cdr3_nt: TGTGCCAGCAGTGAGAACCAAGAGACCCAGTACTTC